Each of the 14 T cell receptor beta chains below was sequenced from the same sample in a study of response to subunit inactivated influenza vaccine. A single record per CDR3 protein comes from TCRdb applying MiXCR to the RT-PCR reads. The sample has roughly 790,000 distinct CDR3 sequences; over 20% are singletons. This material consisted of PBMCs from blood, taken less than 6 days after vaccination. The receptors here all came from a middle-aged man who received an inactivated influenza vaccine.

The chain uses TRBV4-3 and TRBJ2-6, with 8 bases matching TRBD1. From germline, CDR1 is LGHNA and CDR2 YSLEER. V was clipped by 4 bases and J by 1 base; unmatched bases: 6. CDR3 length: 17 amino acids. The CDR3 protein is CASSRTGYISGANVLTF. The CDR3 DNA sequence: TGCGCCAGCAGCCGGACAGGGTACATTTCTGGGGCCAACGTCCTGACTTTC.

The V and J genes are TRBV9 and TRBJ2-1, with 11 bases identical to TRBD2. The germline V gene encodes CDR1 SGDLS and CDR2 YYNGEE. The CDR3 consists of 16 residues. V was pared by 0 bases and J by 2 bases, with 1 base of the junction left unmatched. CDR3 bases: TGTGCCAGCAGCGTAGAACTAGCGGGAGCCTACAATGAGCAGTTCTTC. This codes for CASSVELAGAYNEQFF.

This clonotype was observed a handful of times. The chain is built from TRBV5-1 and TRBJ2-3; no definite D call. Trimming took 7 bases from V and 0 from J, leaving 6 bases between them. CDR1 SGHRS and CDR2 YFSETQ come from the germline V gene. This CDR3 has 12 residues. The CDR3 nucleotides are TGCGCCAGCGAAGGGAGCACAGATACGCAGTATTTT. Protein: CASEGSTDTQYF.

This clonotype has more than one count but fewer than ten. The rearrangement links TRBV6-2 or TRBV6-3 to TRBJ1-1, with no clear D. The V gene's germline CDR1 is MNHEY and CDR2 SVGEGT. V shed 8 bases and J shed 1 base, with 11 bases lying between them. The CDR3 consists of 13 residues. CDR3 sequence reads: CASWKAGNTEAFF. The DNA for the CDR3 is TGTGCCAGCTGGAAAGCAGGGAACACTGAAGCTTTCTTT.

In this sample, this clonotype turned up many times. V usage is TRBV4-2 and J usage is TRBJ2-4; TRBD1 or TRBD2 may be the D gene (5 bases each). Germline V gene lookup returns CDR1 LGHNA and CDR2 YNFKEQ. Trimming took 3 bases from V and 11 from J, leaving 17 bases between them. The CDR3 sequence is 14 residues long. DNA for the CDR3: TGTGCCAGCAGCCAGTCCGGGACGGTATTTTTTCAGTACTTC. Amino acids: CASSQSGTVFFQYF.

This chain uses TRBV20-1 with TRBJ2-7; 10 nucleotides align to TRBD2. Germline-derived CDR1 and CDR2 are DFQATT and SNEGSKA (reference sequence). This CDR3 region has 12 residues. Trimming at V came to 2 bases and at J to 7 bases, leaving 2 bases not matched to a gene. The CDR3 reads CSARPGLAEQYF. CDR3 DNA: TGCAGTGCTAGACCGGGACTAGCGGAGCAGTACTTC.

V and J are TRBV6-5 and TRBJ2-3, with 11 bases matching TRBD2. In germline, CDR1 is MNHEY, CDR2 SVGAGI. The V gene end was trimmed by 2 bases and the J gene end by 6 bases; junction bases not matched to a gene: 7. CDR3 length: 16 residues. The CDR3 protein is CASSYGASGRPDTQYF. As DNA, the CDR3 is TGTGCCAGCAGTTACGGGGCTAGCGGGAGGCCCGATACGCAGTATTTT.

The chain employs TRBV9 and TRBJ2-1, with D perhaps matching TRBD2 (7 bases). V dropped 0 bases and J dropped 4 bases, with 11 bases sitting between them. This CDR3 is 15 amino acids long. Germline V gives CDR1 SGDLS, CDR2 YYNGEE. The CDR3 region has the DNA TGTGCCAGCAGCGTAGCGGGGGGCACATACAATGAGCAGTTCTTC. This codes for CASSVAGGTYNEQFF.

This clonotype was observed a handful of times. The CDR3 loop is CSAPAEKSSGANVLTF. CDR3 coding DNA: TGCAGCGCCCCAGCGGAGAAGAGCTCTGGGGCCAACGTCCTGACTTTC. The chain carries TRBV29-1 and TRBJ2-6; D might be TRBD2 (5 bases). This CDR3 has 16 residues. CDR1 and CDR2 from the germline V gene are SQVTM and ANQGSEA. V lost 7 bases and J 0 bases, leaving 16 bases between the germline ends.

J is TRBJ1-1 and V is TRBV10-3, with D perhaps TRBD1 (5 bases). Looked up from germline, CDR1 is ENHRY and CDR2 is SYGVKD. The CDR3 length is 14 residues. V lost 4 bases and J lost 3, with 12 bases in between. This CDR3 reads CAISVRVGDTEAFF. Here the CDR3 DNA reads TGTGCCATCAGTGTCAGGGTTGGGGACACTGAAGCTTTCTTT.

V gene TRBV6-1 combines with J gene TRBJ1-1, with TRBD1 as a possible D gene (6 bases). V shed 8 bases and J shed 2 bases, with 15 bases lying between them. CDR1 and CDR2 (germline): MNHNS, SASEGT. The CDR3 has 14 residues. The chain's CDR3 is CASHRTVLNTEAFF. CDR3 DNA: TGTGCCAGCCACCGGACAGTCCTTAACACTGAAGCTTTCTTT.

This clonotype was seen many times. This chain links TRBV7-9 with TRBJ2-1; TRBD2 matches at 11 bases. The CDR3 has 15 residues. Per germline, CDR1 SEHNR and CDR2 FQNEAQ (reference sequence). The ends lost 5 bases at V and 4 bases at J; junction bases unmatched: 4. The CDR3 region is CASSILAGAYNEQFF. DNA for the CDR3: TGTGCCAGCAGCATACTAGCGGGAGCTTACAATGAGCAGTTCTTC.

V usage is TRBV11-3 and J usage is TRBJ2-7; 9 bases match TRBD1. Germline values: CDR1 SGHNT, CDR2 YENEEA. Losses at the gene ends were 3 bases for V and 3 bases for J; bases not matched to a gene: 6. CDR3 length: 15 residues. CDR3 in amino acids: CASSLGTGTIYEQYF. The CDR3 region has the DNA TGTGCCAGCAGCTTGGGGACAGGGACTATCTACGAGCAGTACTTC.

The CDR3 reads CASKRGSFRETQYF. The CDR3 DNA sequence: TGTGCCAGCAAAAGGGGTTCCTTTAGGGAGACCCAGTACTTC. The chain links TRBV27 to TRBJ2-5, with D maybe TRBD1 (5 bases). The V gene lost 7 bases and the J gene lost 5 bases, with 17 bases spanning the gap. In germline, CDR1 is MNHEY, CDR2 SMNVEV (reference sequence). There are 14 residues in the CDR3.